These T cell receptor beta chains were read from a single sample in a study of siplizumab effects on memory and regulatory T cells. The data were produced by immunoSEQ multiplex PCR, yet TCRdb's version contains in-frame clones alone and is incomplete. Among around 95,000 clones listed, about 91% were seen once. The sequenced sample was CD4+ T cells sorted from blood. Source of these receptors: a human donor in good health. The CDR3 runs from the conserved cysteine through the conserved F or W. D genes are given only for firm matches. The size entry is marked missing in some rows and otherwise reads once, few, many or a size class.

TRBJ1-5,TRBV27,NA,TRBD1,CASSRTGGYSNQPQHF,TGTGCCAGCAGTCGAACAGGGGGGTATAGCAATCAGCCCCAGCATTTT
TRBJ2-7,TRBV18,NA,NA,CASSRQFYEQYF,TGTGCCAGCTCACGACAGTTTTACGAGCAGTACTTC
TRBJ2-7,TRBV7-7,NA,TRBD2,CASSLGREGEQYF,TGTGCCAGCAGCTTAGGCAGGGAGGGCGAGCAGTACTTC
TRBJ2-4,TRBV27,NA,NA,CASSLSRHGDLQYF,TGTGCCAGCAGTTTAAGTCGGCACGGGGATCTTCAATACTTC
TRBJ1-2,TRBV12-2,once,NA,CASRLGSGDYGYTF,TGTGCAAGTCGCTTAGGATCCGGGGACTATGGCTACACCTTC
TRBJ2-4,TRBV28,NA,NA,CAAQATTVAKNIQYF,TGTGCCGCCCAAGCCACGACTGTAGCCAAAAACATTCAGTACTTC
TRBJ1-2,TRBV4-2,NA,TRBD1,CASSQDGRGYTF,TGTGCCAGCAGCCAAGACGGCAGGGGGTACACCTTC
TRBJ1-2,TRBV27,NA,TRBD1,CASSFRDRVGGYTF,TGTGCCAGCAGTTTTCGGGACAGGGTGGGCGGCTACACCTTC
TRBJ1-2,TRBV7-3,NA,NA,CASSLIPESNYGYTF,TGTGCCAGCAGCTTAATCCCAGAGTCTAACTATGGCTACACCTTC
TRBJ2-1,TRBV6-1,NA,TRBD2,CASSLQGTSAVEQFF,TGTGCCAGCAGTCTCCAAGGGACTAGCGCGGTTGAGCAGTTCTTC
TRBJ2-1,TRBV7-2,NA,NA,CASSIMGTRGYEQFF,TGTGCCAGCAGCATAATGGGCACTCGGGGGTATGAGCAGTTCTTC
TRBJ2-1,TRBV10-3,NA,NA,CAISGGGPNNEQFF,TGTGCCATCAGCGGTGGGGGGCCGAACAATGAGCAGTTCTTC
TRBJ1-2,TRBV7-2,NA,NA,CASSLGANYGYTF,TGTGCCAGCAGCTTAGGTGCGAACTATGGCTACACCTTC
TRBJ1-5,TRBV30,NA,NA,CAWSVRHNQPQHF,TGTGCCTGGAGTGTCCGTCATAATCAGCCCCAGCATTTT
TRBJ1-6,TRBV7-3,NA,NA,CASSLGGGRNSPLHF,TGTGCCAGCAGCTTAGGGGGAGGTAGGAATTCACCCCTCCACTTT
TRBJ1-1,TRBV18,once,NA,CASSPGVTSNTEAFF,TGTGCCAGCTCACCTGGGGTCACTTCGAACACTGAAGCTTTCTTT
TRBJ2-1,TRBV7-2,NA,NA,CASSLVRGTNEQFF,TGTGCCAGCAGCTTGGTCCGGGGGACCAATGAGCAGTTCTTC
TRBJ1-4,TRBV7-6,NA,NA,CASSDFGKLFF,TGTGCCAGCAGCGACTTTGGAAAACTGTTTTTT
TRBJ1-2,TRBV7-2,NA,TRBD1,CASSFNGQGARYTF,TGTGCCAGCAGCTTCAATGGACAGGGGGCGCGTTACACCTTC
TRBJ1-3,TRBV4-3,NA,NA,CASSQDWGARRAGNTIYF,TGCGCCAGCAGCCAAGATTGGGGAGCTAGGAGGGCTGGAAACACCATATATTTT
TRBJ2-5,TRBV14,once,TRBD1,CASRQMAWDRAPQETQYF,TGTGCCAGCAGGCAAATGGCCTGGGACAGGGCCCCTCAAGAGACCCAGTACTTC
TRBJ2-5,TRBV4-2,once,NA,CASSQGVAAETQYF,TGTGCCAGCAGCCAAGGGGTGGCAGCGGAGACCCAGTACTTC
TRBJ2-3,TRBV28,NA,NA,CASSFGLLPVGTDTQYF,TGTGCCAGCAGTTTTGGACTACTCCCTGTCGGCACAGATACGCAGTATTTT
TRBJ1-2,TRBV28,NA,NA,CASSFKGRGGYTF,TGTGCCAGCAGTTTTAAGGGTCGGGGTGGCTACACCTTC
TRBJ2-7,TRBV6-4,NA,NA,CASRKDGTNEQYF,TGTGCCAGCAGAAAGGACGGGACAAACGAGCAGTACTTC
TRBJ1-1,TRBV7-9,NA,NA,CASSSSGAGTEAFF,TGTGCCAGCAGTTCGAGTGGGGCAGGCACTGAAGCTTTCTTT
TRBJ2-3,TRBV5-1,NA,TRBD2,CASSLGTSGGTDTQYF,TGCGCCAGCAGCTTGGGGACTAGCGGGGGCACAGATACGCAGTATTTT
TRBJ1-1,TRBV15,NA,NA,CATSREGINGNTEAFF,TGTGCCACCAGCAGAGAGGGGATTAACGGGAACACTGAAGCTTTCTTT
TRBJ1-2,TRBV6-1,once,NA,CASSVNYGYTF,TGTGCCAGCAGTGTGAACTATGGCTACACCTTC
TRBJ2-3,TRBV9,NA,TRBD2,CASSVVLAGGTDTQYF,TGTGCCAGCAGCGTAGTACTAGCGGGGGGCACAGATACGCAGTATTTT
TRBJ2-1,TRBV28,NA,TRBD2,CASSGPGTSANNEQFF,TGTGCCAGCAGTGGCCCCGGGACTAGCGCCAACAATGAGCAGTTCTTC
TRBJ2-1,TRBV7-2,NA,NA,CASSFGVGANEQFF,TGTGCCAGCAGCTTCGGGGTGGGGGCTAATGAGCAGTTCTTC
TRBJ1-1,TRBV7-2,NA,NA,CASSFARANTEAFF,TGTGCCAGCAGCTTCGCCAGGGCGAACACTGAAGCTTTCTTT
TRBJ2-7,TRBV6-6,NA,TRBD1,CASSRTGTGDYEQYF,TGTGCCAGCAGTAGGACCGGGACAGGGGACTACGAGCAGTACTTC
TRBJ1-2,TRBV30,NA,NA,CARTGAGYGYTF,TGTGCCAGAACCGGGGCAGGCTATGGCTACACCTTC
TRBJ1-3,TRBV12-5,NA,NA,CASGKGISGNTIYF,TGTGCTAGTGGGAAGGGGATCTCTGGAAACACCATATATTTT
TRBJ1-1,TRBV5-6,once,NA,CASSLEGSEAFF,TGTGCCAGCAGCTTGGAAGGCTCTGAAGCTTTCTTT
TRBJ2-1,TRBV19,NA,TRBD1,CASSESRDRYNEQFF,TGTGCCAGTAGTGAATCCCGGGACAGGTACAATGAGCAGTTCTTC